The clone carrying this T cell receptor beta chain appeared a few times. As yet, its antigen is unknown. This specimen belongs to a study of T cell repertoires in cytomegalovirus infection. Study results and limitations: CMV-specific TCR beta clonotypes restricted by HLA-C were the ones dominating the ex vivo response.

MiXCR was run by TCRdb on the reads, yielding one entry per CDR3 protein. The sample has roughly 500,000 distinct CDR3 sequences; 33% are singletons. This sequence originates from a human donor in good health (CMV status not recorded). Some clones in this sample may be carry-over from other donors' samples. The sequenced sample was cultured PBMCs, obtained from culture after CMV antigen stimulation.

CDR3: CATSGGASGSIEQYF. In nucleotides, the CDR3 is TGTGCCACCAGCGGAGGGGCTAGCGGGAGTATAGAGCAGTACTTC. The chain combines TRBV10-3 with TRBJ2-7; 10 positions agree with TRBD2. This CDR3 region has 15 residues. Germline lookup yields CDR1 ENHRY and CDR2 SYGVKD. V shed 10 bases and J 7 bases; nucleotides not matched to a gene: 16.